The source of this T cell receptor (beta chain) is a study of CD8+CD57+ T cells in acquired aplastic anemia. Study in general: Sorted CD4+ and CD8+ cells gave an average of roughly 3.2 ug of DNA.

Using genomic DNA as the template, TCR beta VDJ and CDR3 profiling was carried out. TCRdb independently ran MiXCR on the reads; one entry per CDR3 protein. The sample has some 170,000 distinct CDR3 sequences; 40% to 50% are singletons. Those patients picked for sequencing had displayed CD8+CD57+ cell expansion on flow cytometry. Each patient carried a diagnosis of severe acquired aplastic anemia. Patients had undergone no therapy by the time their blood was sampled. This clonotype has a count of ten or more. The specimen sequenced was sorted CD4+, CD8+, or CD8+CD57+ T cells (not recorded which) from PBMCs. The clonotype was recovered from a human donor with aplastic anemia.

CDR3 protein: CASSQDSGVPYEQYF. The CDR3, as DNA: TGTGCCAGCAGCCAAGATTCGGGGGTCCCGTACGAGCAGTACTTC. The chain carries TRBV3-1 and TRBJ2-7, with D perhaps matching TRBD2 (6 bases). V was clipped by 0 bases and J by 4 bases, with 13 bases between them. CDR3 size: 15 residues. The germline V gene has CDR1 LGHDT and CDR2 YNNKEL (reference sequence).